This TCR beta chain derives from a study of blood T cell repertoires in COVID-19. Study summary: Specimens from acute and convalescent COVID-19 originated in the United States, Italy and Spain. The analysed material was cDNA or gDNA that came from T cells, B-cell-depleted T cells, or PBMCs.

Germline assignment: CDR1 SGDLS and CDR2 YYNGEE. V was pared by 3 bases and J by 2 bases, with 7 bases of the junction left unmatched. This CDR3 has 16 residues. Per the original methods: Estimation of nucleated cell counts relied on the amplification of reference gene primers. Profiling relied on immunoSEQ multiplex PCR, and the TCRdb table lists in-frame clones only, not all of them. The D gene and trimming were derived from the DNA, and the V and J assignments and clone size from that table. The data hold about 88,000 clones, with around 78% observed a single time. Sample: peripheral blood. The receptor was derived from a human donor in a cohort sampled during active COVID-19. The rearrangement uses TRBV9 and TRBJ2-5, with 10 bases identical to TRBD2. The CDR3 DNA sequence: TGTGCCAGCAGCGGAAGCGGGAGGGCCGGACAAGAGACCCAGTACTTC. Protein product: CASSGSGRAGQETQYF.